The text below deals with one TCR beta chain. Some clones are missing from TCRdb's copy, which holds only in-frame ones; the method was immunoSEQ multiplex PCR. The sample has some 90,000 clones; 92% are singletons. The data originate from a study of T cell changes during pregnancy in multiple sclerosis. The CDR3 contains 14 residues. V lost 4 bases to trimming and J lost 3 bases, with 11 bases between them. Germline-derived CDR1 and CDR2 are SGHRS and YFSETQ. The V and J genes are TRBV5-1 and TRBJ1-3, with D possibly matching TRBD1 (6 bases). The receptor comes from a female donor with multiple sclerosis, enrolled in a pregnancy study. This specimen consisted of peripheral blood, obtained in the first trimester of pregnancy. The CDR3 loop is CASSEGVIGNTIYF. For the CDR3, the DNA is TGCGCCAGCAGCGAGGGGGTTATTGGAAACACCATATATTTT.